The 11 T cell receptor beta chains given below trace back to one sample, sequenced in a study of CD8+CD57+ T cells in acquired aplastic anemia. Profiles of TCR beta VDJ and CDR3 were generated from a genomic DNA template. Each CDR3 protein gets one entry after TCRdb re-called the reads with MiXCR. The sample has about 180,000 distinct CDR3 sequences; roughly half are singletons. Only patients with CD8+CD57+ cell expansion on flow cytometry were chosen for sequencing. Sequenced sample: sorted CD4+, CD8+, or CD8+CD57+ T cells (not recorded which) from PBMCs. The receptor set was obtained from a human donor with aplastic anemia.

In this sample, this clonotype turned up many times. The rearrangement uses TRBV9 and TRBJ2-7, with a possible D match to TRBD2 (5 bases). CDR1 is SGDLS, CDR2 YYNGEE, per germline. The ends were cut back, 0 bases at V and 2 bases at J, with 15 bases in the middle. The length of the CDR3 is 16 residues. DNA of the CDR3: TGTGCCAGCAGCGTAGGGGTCGGCCTCGGGGCCTACGAGCAGTACTTC. Protein product: CASSVGVGLGAYEQYF.

This clonotype was observed many times. The gene calls are TRBV5-5 and TRBJ1-3; no firm D call. The CDR3 consists of 11 residues. The V and J ends lost 4 bases and 8 bases respectively, with 7 bases between them. The V gene's germline CDR1 is SGHKS and CDR2 YYEKEE (reference sequence). For the CDR3, the DNA is TGTGCCAGCAGCGTAGTAGACACCATATATTTT. It translates to CASSVVDTIYF.

A remark on this clonotype: A junction boundary mismatches the germline segment, possibly from a read error. J is TRBJ1-5 and V is TRBV2; 10 nucleotides agree with TRBD1. The CDR3 is 14 residues long. Germline CDR1 reads SNHLY; CDR2 reads FYNNEI. CDR3 region: CASSIGTGERPPHF. In DNA, the CDR3 is TGTGCCAGCAGCATCGGGACAGGGGAACGGCCCCCGCATTTT.

This sequence joins TRBV7-9 and TRBJ1-6; D is uncertain. Germline V gene sequence: CDR1 SEHNR, CDR2 FQNEAQ (reference sequence). Trimming shortened V by 5 bases and J by 9 bases, and 11 bases separated the two germline ends. The CDR3 loop spans 13 amino acids. CDR3 sequence: CASSPSRGSPLHF. The CDR3 DNA reads as TGTGCCAGCAGCCCTAGTCGGGGTTCACCCCTCCACTTT.

To note about this clonotype: This may stem from a read error, because a much larger clone lies one nucleotide away. This chain connects TRBV6-5 to TRBJ1-2, with D perhaps TRBD1 (5 bases). The CDR3 totals 15 residues. Per the germline V gene, CDR1 is MNHEY and CDR2 is SVGAGI. The CDR3 loop reads CAGSYSSGSRYGYTF. The CDR3 DNA follows: TGTGCCGGCAGTTACTCGTCAGGGTCGCGTTATGGCTACACCTTC.

This clonotype was picked up a small number of times. The rearrangement uses TRBV5-5 and TRBJ2-3, with D perhaps matching TRBD2 (5 bases). Germline V gene data show CDR1 as SGHKS and CDR2 as YYEKEE (reference sequence). There are 15 residues in the CDR3. V shed 2 bases and J shed 0 bases, with 10 bases lying between them. CDR3 in DNA: TGTGCCAGCAGCTTTTTTTGGACTAGCACAGATACGCAGTATTTT. It yields the protein CASSFFWTSTDTQYF.

This clonotype was seen many times. The chain recombines TRBV14 with TRBJ2-5; a weak D match, TRBD2 (7 bases). The ends were cut back, 4 bases at V and 0 bases at J, with 15 bases in the middle. There are 16 residues in the CDR3. From germline, CDR1 is SGHDN and CDR2 FVKESK. The DNA for the CDR3 is TGTGCCAGCAGCCTACTAGAGGGGGGGTACCAAGAGACCCAGTACTTC. It specifies CASSLLEGGYQETQYF.

At least ten counts were recorded for this clonotype. The chain combines TRBV6-1 with TRBJ2-7, with D possibly matching TRBD1 (5 bases). V was shortened by 7 bases and J by 3 bases, with 19 bases between the two germline ends. The length of the CDR3 is 15 residues. Looked up from germline, CDR1 is MNHNS and CDR2 is SASEGT. In nucleotides, the CDR3 is TGTGCCAGCATCGATGGGGCAGCCGCTTTCTACGAGCAGTACTTC. It specifies CASIDGAAAFYEQYF.

This clonotype was recorded a few times. The chain recombines TRBV10-2 with TRBJ1-6; 10 nucleotides align to TRBD1. Germline V gene sequence: CDR1 WSHSY, CDR2 SAAADI. The CDR3 is 14 residues long. The J segment lost 9 bases and the V segment lost 4 bases, leaving 3 bases of the junction unmatched. CDR3 sequence reads: CASSGTGGSSPLHF. The CDR3 DNA reads TGCGCCAGCAGTGGGACAGGGGGTAGTTCACCCCTCCACTTT.

This clonotype has a count of ten or more. The rearrangement uses TRBV9 and TRBJ1-2; no definite D call. This CDR3 is 15 amino acids long. CDR1 and CDR2 (germline): SGDLS, YYNGEE. The ends were cut back, 7 bases at V and 0 bases at J, with 16 bases in the middle. CDR3 in DNA: TGTGCCAGCTCCGCGGGGATCTCCTCTAACTATGGCTACACCTTC. Its translation: CASSAGISSNYGYTF. The full variable domain, with the rest looked up from reference TRBV9 and TRBJ1-2, is DSGVTQTPKHLITATGQRVTLRCSPRSGDLSVYWYQQSLDQGLQFLIQYYNGEERAKGNILERFSAQQFPDLHSELNLSSLELGDSALYFCASSAGISSNYGYTFGSGTRLTVV.

This clonotype appeared many times. This chain uses TRBV5-1 with TRBJ2-5; D ambiguous. Trimming took 4 bases from V and 3 from J, leaving 10 bases between them. Germline values: CDR1 SGHRS, CDR2 YFSETQ. The CDR3 totals 13 residues. CDR3: CASSPSSKETQYF. The CDR3, as DNA: TGCGCCAGCAGCCCCAGCAGTAAAGAGACCCAGTACTTC.